These 3 T cell receptor beta chains were all obtained from the same sample, sequenced in a study of T cells in Graves' hyperthyroidism and ophthalmopathy. Regions amplified from RNA transcripts were the TCR beta CDR3 regions. TCR CDR3 underwent first-round RT-PCR with the HTBI primer set. TCRdb re-derived calls from the multiplex PCR reads in MiXCR, one entry per CDR3 protein. The sample yields 600,000 to 900,000 distinct CDR3 sequences, 16% seen once. The sample comprised blood. Every receptor here comes from a man between 18 and 29 years old with Graves' hyperthyroidism.

This rearrangement joins TRBV27 to TRBJ1-2; D may be TRBD1 (6 bases). Germline-derived CDR1 and CDR2 are MNHEY and SMNVEV (reference sequence). The CDR3 sequence is 15 residues long. With 5 bases removed from V and 0 bases from J, the gap between germline ends came to 13 bases. The CDR3 bases are TGTGCCAGCAGTCCCCGGACAGCCGCTAACTATGGCTACACCTTC. As protein: CASSPRTAANYGYTF.

V and J are TRBV28 and TRBJ2-7, with 8 bases identical to TRBD1. The length of the CDR3 is 14 residues. The germline V gene has CDR1 MDHEN and CDR2 SYDVKM. With V trimmed by 3 bases and J by 6 bases, 7 bases remained unmatched. In nucleotides, the CDR3 is TGTGCCAGCAGTTTTCACCAGGGGGCTGGCGAGCAGTACTTC. As protein: CASSFHQGAGEQYF.

In its sample, this clonotype was seen many times. The rearrangement links TRBV30 to TRBJ2-1; 11 bases are shared with TRBD2. V dropped 1 base and J dropped 15; count of bases not matched to a gene: 5. Germline assignment: CDR1 GTSNPN and CDR2 SVGIG (reference sequence). CDR3 size: 12 residues. The CDR3 nucleotides are TGTGCCTGGAGTGAGACTAGCGGGATGCTGTTCTTC. Residues: CAWSETSGMLFF.